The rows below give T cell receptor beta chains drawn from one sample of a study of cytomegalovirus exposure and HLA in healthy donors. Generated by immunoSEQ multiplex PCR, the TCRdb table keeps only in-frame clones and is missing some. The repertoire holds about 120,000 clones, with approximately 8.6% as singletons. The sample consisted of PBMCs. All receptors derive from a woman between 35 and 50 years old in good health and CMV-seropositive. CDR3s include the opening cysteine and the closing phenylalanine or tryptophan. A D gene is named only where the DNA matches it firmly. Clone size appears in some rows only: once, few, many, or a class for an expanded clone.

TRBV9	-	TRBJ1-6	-	TGTGCCAGCAGCGTAGGTTCCCGGGTAGATTCACCCCTCCACTTT	CASSVGSRVDSPLHF
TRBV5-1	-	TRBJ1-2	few	TGCGCCAGCAGCTCTACAGTGAACTATGGCTACACCTTC	CASSSTVNYGYTF
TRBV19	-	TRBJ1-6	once	TGTGCCAGTAGTATGGCAGGGCTGGATTCACCCCTCCACTTT	CASSMAGLDSPLHF
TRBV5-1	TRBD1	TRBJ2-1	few	TGCGCCAGCAGCCAGGACAGGGCATCAGGTCTGAATGAGCAGTTCTTC	CASSQDRASGLNEQFF
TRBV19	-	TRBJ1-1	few	TGTGCCAGTAGTATTCTCCCGAGAAATATGAACACTGAAGCTTTCTTT	CASSILPRNMNTEAFF
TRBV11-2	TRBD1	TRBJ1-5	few	TGTGCCAGCAGCTTAGGGACAGGGATCAATCAGCCCCAGCATTTT	CASSLGTGINQPQHF
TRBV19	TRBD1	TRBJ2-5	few	TGTGCCAGTGATGACAGGGGAGAGACCCAGTACTTC	CASDDRGETQYF
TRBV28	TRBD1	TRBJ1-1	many	TGTGCCAGCAGTGCCGACAGGGGGTTTCACACTGAAGCTTTCTTT	CASSADRGFHTEAFF
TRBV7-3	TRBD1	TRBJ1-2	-	TGTGCCAGCAGCTTAGCAGGACAGGGGGCTACTAACTATGGCTACACCTTC	CASSLAGQGATNYGYTF
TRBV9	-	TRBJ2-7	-	TGTGCCAGCAGCGTAGCTCTCGGGGGTGCCTACGAGCAGTACTTC	CASSVALGGAYEQYF
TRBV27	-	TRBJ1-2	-	TGTGCCAGCCGGGGAAGGGAACACGAGGACTATGGCTACACCTTC	CASRGREHEDYGYTF
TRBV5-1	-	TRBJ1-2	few	TGCGCCAGCAGCTCGACCCAGGGAGGCTATGGCTACACCTTC	CASSSTQGGYGYTF
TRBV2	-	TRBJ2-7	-	TGTGCCAGCAAGGTGGCAGGGGCCTACGAGCAGTACTTC	CASKVAGAYEQYF
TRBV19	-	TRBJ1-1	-	TGTGCCAGTAGCCACCTCGGGGAGGACACTGAAGCTTTCTTT	CASSHLGEDTEAFF
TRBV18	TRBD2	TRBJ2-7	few	TGTGCCAGCTCACCAACTAGCGGGGGGTCACAAAGACCTTCCTACGAGCAGTACTTC	CASSPTSGGSQRPSYEQYF
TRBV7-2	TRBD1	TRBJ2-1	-	TGTGCCAGCAGCTTAGGCAGGGGGCAAAATGAGCAGTTCTTC	CASSLGRGQNEQFF
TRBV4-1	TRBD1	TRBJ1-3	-	TGCGCCAGCAGCCAAGATAGTCGACAGGGGCGCGCTGGAAACACCATATATTTT	CASSQDSRQGRAGNTIYF
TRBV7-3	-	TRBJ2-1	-	TGTGCCAGCAGCTTAGACGGGAGCTCCTACAATGAGCAGTTCTTC	CASSLDGSSYNEQFF
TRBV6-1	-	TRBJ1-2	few	TGTGCCAGCAGGAAACCCACACTATCCGACGGCTACACCTTC	CASRKPTLSDGYTF
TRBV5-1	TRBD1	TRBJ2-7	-	TGCGCCAGCAGCTTGTCAGGGGGCGCATACGAGCAGTACTTC	CASSLSGGAYEQYF
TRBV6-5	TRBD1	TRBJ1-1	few	TGTGCCAGCAATCCACAGGGGCCGAACACTGAAGCTTTCTTT	CASNPQGPNTEAFF
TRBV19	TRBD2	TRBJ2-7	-	TGTGCCAGTAGTATCGTGTCGGGGGGGCCATACGAGCAGTACTTC	CASSIVSGGPYEQYF